The clone carrying this T cell receptor beta chain has just a few counts. Its matching antigen is unknown. Possible read error: a much larger clone is one base away. Amplified TCR beta CDR3 regions derived from RNA transcripts. The TCR CDR3 was amplified in a first-round RT-PCR using the HTBI primer set. TCRdb called the multiplex PCR reads again in MiXCR, with one record for every CDR3 protein. The table lists around 200,000 distinct CDR3 sequences, about a sixth of them singletons. These data come from a study of T cells in Graves' hyperthyroidism and ophthalmopathy. The study, taken as a whole, reports: For ophthalmopathy, model prediction preceded onset by a median about 6 months.

Subjects aged 18 to 65 presented with newly diagnosed hyperthyroidism of less than 2 months' duration. Clinicians diagnosed patients from clinical symptoms, serum thyroxine and TRAb, thyroid ultrasound and orbital computed tomography. The source of the PBMCs was more than 9.5 ml of fresh peripheral blood. In germline, CDR1 is MNHEY, CDR2 SVGAGI. The CDR3 runs to 14 residues. The chain carries TRBV6-5 and TRBJ2-7; D gene uncertain. This receptor was obtained from a woman aged 45-59 years with Graves' hyperthyroidism. Input material: blood. CDR3 DNA: TGTGCCAGCAGTTACGCCCATAGCTCCTACGGGCAGTACTTC. Its protein is CASSYAHSSYGQYF.